This TCR beta chain was sequenced during a study of T-cell reconstitution after alpha-beta-depleted transplantation in children. Findings and caveats of the study: Newly produced T cells mostly accounted for T-cell counts and diversity one year post-transplant. Reports say that about two months after transplant, the alpha-beta T cells came out of several hundred graft clones that had expanded. Diversity of TCRbeta at day 60 was high in some patients, arising from surviving recipient T cells and thymic progenitors.

The TCRbeta library was prepared with unique molecular identifiers. TCRdb independently ran MiXCR on the PCR reads; one entry per CDR3 protein. The table lists a few hundred thousand distinct CDR3 sequences, 16% of them singletons. Regarding this clonotype: What it recognizes is unknown.

The V gene lost 5 bases and the J gene lost 4 bases, with 14 bases spanning the gap. There are 15 residues in the CDR3. This receptor was identified in a boy less than two years old who had a stem cell transplant for Wiskott-Aldrich syndrome, so the T cells may come from the graft donor. This sample comprised PBMCs, mostly from graft donor cells, obtained 360 days after TCRalphabeta/CD19-depleted stem cell transplant. V usage is TRBV12-3 or TRBV12-4 and J usage is TRBJ2-2; D is perhaps TRBD1 (5 bases). As DNA, the CDR3 is TGTGCCAGCAGTCCGCGACAGATCTTCACCGGGGAGCTGTTTTTT. Its translation: CASSPRQIFTGELFF.